The sequence of this T cell receptor (beta chain) was determined in a study of blood T cell repertoires in COVID-19. The overall study: Sample material is recorded as cDNA or gDNA derived from T cells, B-cell-depleted T cells, or PBMCs.

V lost 5 bases and J lost 6; bases outside the gene matches: 6. This CDR3 is 14 amino acids long. The V gene's germline CDR1 is MGHDK and CDR2 SYGVNS. The repertoire was sequenced with immunoSEQ multiplex PCR; TCRdb's copy has only in-frame clones and lacks some. The sample yields some 700,000 clones, around 89% seen once. Input material: peripheral blood. The clonotype originates from a woman in her late teens or twenties with acute or convalescent COVID-19. The V and J genes are TRBV25-1 and TRBJ2-1, with TRBD1 identical over 8 bases. CDR3 sequence (DNA): TGTGCCAGCAGTTGGGGGACAGGAGGCAATGAGCAGTTCTTC. It yields the protein CASSWGTGGNEQFF.